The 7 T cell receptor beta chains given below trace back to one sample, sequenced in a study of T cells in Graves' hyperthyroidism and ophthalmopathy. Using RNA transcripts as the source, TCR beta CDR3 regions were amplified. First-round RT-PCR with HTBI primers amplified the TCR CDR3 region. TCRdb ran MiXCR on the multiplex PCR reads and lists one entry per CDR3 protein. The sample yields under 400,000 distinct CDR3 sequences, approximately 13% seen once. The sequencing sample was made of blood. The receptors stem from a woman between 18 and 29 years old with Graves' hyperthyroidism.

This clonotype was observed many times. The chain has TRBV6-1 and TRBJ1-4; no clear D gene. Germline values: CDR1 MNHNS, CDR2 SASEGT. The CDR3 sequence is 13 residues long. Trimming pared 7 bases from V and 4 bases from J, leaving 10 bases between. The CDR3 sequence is CASNSGLNEKLFF. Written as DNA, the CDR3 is TGTGCCAGCAATAGCGGACTTAATGAAAAACTGTTTTTT.

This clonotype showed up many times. The CDR3 sequence: CASSNRGVYNEQFF. Here the CDR3 DNA reads TGTGCCAGCAGTAACAGGGGGGTCTACAATGAGCAGTTCTTC. The chain is built from TRBV3-1 and TRBJ2-1; 8 bases are a match to TRBD1. The CDR3 has 14 residues. V gave up 6 bases and J gave up 3 bases; unmatched junction bases: 4. Germline-derived CDR1 and CDR2 are LGHDT and YNNKEL (reference sequence).

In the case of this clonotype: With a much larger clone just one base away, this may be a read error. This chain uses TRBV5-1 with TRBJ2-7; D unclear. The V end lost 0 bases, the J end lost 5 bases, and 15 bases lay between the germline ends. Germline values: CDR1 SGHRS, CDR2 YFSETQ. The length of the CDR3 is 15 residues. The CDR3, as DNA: TGCGCCAGCAGCTTGGCCCCCTCGGCGAAGCACGAGCAGTACTTC. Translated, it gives CASSLAPSAKHEQYF.

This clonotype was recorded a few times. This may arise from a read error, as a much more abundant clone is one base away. DNA of the CDR3: TGCAGTGCTAGATCGGGGGATCCCATTTTAGACACAGATACGCAGTATTTT. This encodes CSARSGDPILDTDTQYF. The chain couples TRBV20-1 to TRBJ2-3; TRBD2 might be the D (6 bases). This CDR3 has 17 residues. V was pared by 2 bases and J by 2 bases, with 20 bases between. Germline lookup yields CDR1 DFQATT and CDR2 SNEGSKA (reference sequence).

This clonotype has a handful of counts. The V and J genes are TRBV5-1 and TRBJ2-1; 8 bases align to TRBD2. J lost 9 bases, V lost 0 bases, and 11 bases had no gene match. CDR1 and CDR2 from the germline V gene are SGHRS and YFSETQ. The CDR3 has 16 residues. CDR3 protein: CASSLAGTRAEGEQFF. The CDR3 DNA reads TGCGCCAGCAGCTTGGCCGGGACTAGGGCCGAGGGTGAGCAGTTCTTC.

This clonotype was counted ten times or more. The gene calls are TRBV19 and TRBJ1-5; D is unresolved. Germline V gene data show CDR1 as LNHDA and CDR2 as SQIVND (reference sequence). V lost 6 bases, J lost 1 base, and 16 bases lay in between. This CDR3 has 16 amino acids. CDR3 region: CASRWSGVASNQPQHF. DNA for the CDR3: TGTGCCAGTAGGTGGAGTGGGGTGGCAAGCAATCAGCCCCAGCATTTT.

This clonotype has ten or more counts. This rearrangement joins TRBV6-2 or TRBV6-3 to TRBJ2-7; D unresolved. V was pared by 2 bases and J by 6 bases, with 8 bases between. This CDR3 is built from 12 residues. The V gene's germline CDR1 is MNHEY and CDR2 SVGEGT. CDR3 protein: CASSYPPSEQYF. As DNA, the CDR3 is TGTGCCAGCAGTTACCCCCCCTCCGAGCAGTACTTC.